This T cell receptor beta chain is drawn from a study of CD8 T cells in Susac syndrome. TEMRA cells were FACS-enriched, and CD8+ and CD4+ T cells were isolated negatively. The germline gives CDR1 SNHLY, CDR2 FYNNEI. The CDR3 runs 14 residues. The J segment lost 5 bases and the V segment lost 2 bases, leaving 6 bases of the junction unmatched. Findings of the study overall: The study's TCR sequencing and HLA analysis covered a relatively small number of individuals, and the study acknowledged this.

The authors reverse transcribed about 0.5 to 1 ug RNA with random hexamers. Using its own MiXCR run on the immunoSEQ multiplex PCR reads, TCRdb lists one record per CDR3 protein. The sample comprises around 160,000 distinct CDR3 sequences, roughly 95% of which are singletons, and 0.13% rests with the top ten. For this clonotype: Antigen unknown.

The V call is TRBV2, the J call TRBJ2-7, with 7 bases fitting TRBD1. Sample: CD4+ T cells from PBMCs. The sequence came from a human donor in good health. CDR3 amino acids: CASSEQGGFDEQYF. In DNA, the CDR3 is TGTGCCAGCAGTGAACAAGGGGGCTTCGACGAGCAGTACTTC.